This is a list of T cell receptor beta chains from one sample in a study of shared clonotypes between healthy human individuals. Clones were read by immunoSEQ multiplex PCR, and TCRdb kept only the in-frame ones, dropping some. The sample consists of approximately 720,000 clones, roughly 70% of them appearing once. The sequencing sample was made of memory CD4+ T cells sorted from blood. The receptors come from a woman aged 25 to 39 in good health. Both conserved end residues are part of each CDR3.

>TRBV19|TRBJ2-7
CASSTGLVLSEQYF
>TRBV6-1|TRBJ2-3
CASSDIRDRNTDTQYF
>TRBV15|TRBJ2-7
CATSREAGGPFYEQYF
>TRBV28|TRBJ1-5
CATSETLEGWSQHF
>TRBV5-4|TRBJ2-1
CASSKGTSGRLEQFF
>TRBV6-5|TRBJ2-7
CASSAIGGYEQYF
>TRBV28|TRBJ2-1
CASSLWGEVDNEQFF
>TRBV28|TRBJ2-7
CASNSGNANYEQYF
>TRBV27|TRBJ2-7
CASSPWRGGNEQYF
>TRBV5-8|TRBJ2-7
CASSFSGRGYEQYF
>TRBV7-2|TRBJ2-3
CASSSRATQYF
>TRBV6-1|TRBJ2-3
CASRRGEGTDTQYF
>TRBV5-5|TRBJ1-1
CASSFGGNTEAFF
>TRBV9|TRBJ2-3
CASSKGASGFTDTQYF
>TRBV25-1|TRBJ2-2
CASSEQGGAGELFF
>TRBV5-4|TRBJ1-3
CASSDLSGVSGNTIYF
>TRBV2|TRBJ1-1
CASRPQGITEAFF
>TRBV6-5|TRBJ2-6
CVSSPSFSGANVLTF
>TRBV29-1|TRBJ2-3
CSVEDFAGNTDTQYF
>TRBV29-1|TRBJ2-2
CSVTKNRATDTGELFF
>TRBV4-1|TRBJ2-3
CASSHSGTSGIDTQYF
>TRBV18|TRBJ2-1
CASSPMSGRGTYNEQFF
>TRBV5-4|TRBJ2-7
CASSFATGRDEQYF
>TRBV28|TRBJ1-5
CASSPGLFIEQPQHF
>TRBV20-1|NA
CSVPYAYEQYF
>TRBV6-5|TRBJ2-3
CASSTSAQYF
>TRBV19|TRBJ1-1
CASKNLYGTEAFF
>TRBV29-1|TRBJ1-3
CSGKTASGNTIYF
>TRBV9|TRBJ2-2
CASSLTSGSLIDGELFF
>TRBV9|TRBJ2-1
CASSVDLAGVFPTDNEQFF
>TRBV4-1|TRBJ1-3
CASSQDRGPGNTIYF
>TRBV28|TRBJ2-7
CASSPLRGATSGHEQYF
>TRBV5-6|TRBJ2-5
CASSRPRVETQYF
>TRBV7-2|TRBJ2-7
CASSSSGREDEQYF
>TRBV2|TRBJ1-2
CASRDVFNYGYTF
>TRBV5-1|TRBJ2-2
CASSSKTGVVGELFF
>TRBV7-9|TRBJ2-7
CASSLQNRDFDYEQYF
>TRBV2|TRBJ1-2
CASTDSANYGYTF
>TRBV9|TRBJ2-3
CASSGRGSTQYF
>TRBV19|TRBJ2-1
CASSTFQAKYNEQFF
>TRBV7-2|TRBJ2-7
CASSPGGWSEQYF
>TRBV2|TRBJ1-2
CASSESGSNYGYTF
>TRBV2|TRBJ2-1
CASKANEQFF
>TRBV7-9|TRBJ1-2
CASSPRFVGYGYTF
>TRBV2|TRBJ2-3
CASSEAHKRTDTQYF
>TRBV15|TRBJ2-1
CATSRFGTRGLRDNEQFF
>TRBV7-9|TRBJ2-1
CASSLGANNEQFF
>TRBV25-1|TRBJ2-7
CASSENSGNSYEQYF
>TRBV18|TRBJ1-1
CASSPDSRFEAFF
>TRBV7-9|TRBJ1-1
CASSAGQPNTEAFF
>TRBV4-1|TRBJ2-2
CASSQPRTGTNTGELFF
>TRBV5-1|TRBJ1-4
CASSLETPGGNEKLFF
>TRBV4-1|TRBJ1-5
CASSQDPRGNQPQHF